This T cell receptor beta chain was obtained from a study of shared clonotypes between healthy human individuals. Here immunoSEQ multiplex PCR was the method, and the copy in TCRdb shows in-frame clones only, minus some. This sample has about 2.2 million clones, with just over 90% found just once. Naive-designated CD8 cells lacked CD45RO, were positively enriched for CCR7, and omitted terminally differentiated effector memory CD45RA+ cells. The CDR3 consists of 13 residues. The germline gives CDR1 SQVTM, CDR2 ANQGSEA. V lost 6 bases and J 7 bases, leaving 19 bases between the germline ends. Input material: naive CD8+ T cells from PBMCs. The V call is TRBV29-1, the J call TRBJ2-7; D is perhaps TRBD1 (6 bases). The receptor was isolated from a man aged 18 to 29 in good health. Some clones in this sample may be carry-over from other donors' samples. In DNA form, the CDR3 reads TGCAGCGTCGCAGGGGCCATGTCCGGGGAGCAGTACTTC. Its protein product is CSVAGAMSGEQYF.